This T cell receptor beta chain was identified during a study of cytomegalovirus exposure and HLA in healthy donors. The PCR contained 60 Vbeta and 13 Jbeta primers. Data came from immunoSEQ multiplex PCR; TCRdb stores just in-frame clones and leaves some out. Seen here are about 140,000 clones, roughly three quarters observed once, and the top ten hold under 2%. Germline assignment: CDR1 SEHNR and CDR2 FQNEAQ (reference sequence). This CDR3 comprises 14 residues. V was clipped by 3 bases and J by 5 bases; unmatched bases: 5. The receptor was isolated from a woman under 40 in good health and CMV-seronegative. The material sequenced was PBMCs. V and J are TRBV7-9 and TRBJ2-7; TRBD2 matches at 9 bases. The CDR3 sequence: CASSLAGGPHEQYF. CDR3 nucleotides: TGTGCCAGCAGCTTGGCGGGAGGGCCCCACGAGCAGTACTTC.